The source of this TCR beta chain is a study of PD-1 blockade in classical Hodgkin lymphoma. As to this clone: Its antigen is as yet unknown.

Study findings and constraints: Compared with baseline, CD4+ but not CD8+ TCR diversity had risen significantly by C4D1. Complete responders' baseline diversity resembled that of newly diagnosed patients. Reported baseline diversity: healthy donors highest, relapsed/refractory patients lowest.

With no exception, relapse followed autologous stem cell transplantation in all patients, and brentuximab vedotin exposure varied. Complete response, partial response or progressive disease constituted the best response categories observed. Profiling relied on immunoSEQ multiplex PCR, and the TCRdb table lists in-frame clones only, not all of them. Of 84,000 or so clones listed, nearly 95% are singletons. The CDR3 sequence is 15 residues long. From germline, CDR1 is WSHSY and CDR2 SAAADI. Trimming took 4 bases from V and 2 from J; bases not matched to a gene: 4. Sequences were derived from peripheral blood mononuclear cells (PBMCs), sampled before the second cycle of nivolumab. The V and J genes are TRBV10-2 and TRBJ2-7; TRBD1 aligns across 11 bases. This clonotype was sampled from a human donor with classical Hodgkin lymphoma. In DNA form, the CDR3 reads TGCGCCAGCAGTGCCGGGACAGGGGGAACCTACGAGCAGTACTTC. It is translated as CASSAGTGGTYEQYF.